These 7 T cell receptor beta chains originate from one sample sequenced in a study of blood T cell repertoires in COVID-19. Generated by immunoSEQ multiplex PCR, the TCRdb table keeps only in-frame clones and is missing some. The sample has 150,000 to 200,000 clones; about four fifths are singletons. The sequenced sample consisted of peripheral blood. Source of these receptors: an older man who had recovered from COVID-19.

The rearrangement links TRBV6-6 to TRBJ2-3; the match to TRBD1 covers 10 bases. J was trimmed by 6 bases and V by 0 bases; bases with no gene match: 3. Germline-derived CDR1 and CDR2 are MNHNY and SVGAGI (reference sequence). The CDR3 extends over 15 amino acids. DNA for the CDR3: TGTGCCAGCAGTTACTCGGGACAGGGGAGCGATACGCAGTATTTT. Translated: CASSYSGQGSDTQYF.

The V gene is TRBV2, the J gene TRBJ1-1, with TRBD1 identical over 7 bases. This CDR3 has 14 residues. The J segment lost 0 bases and the V segment lost 5 bases, leaving 3 bases of the junction unmatched. Germline lookup yields CDR1 SNHLY and CDR2 FYNNEI. The CDR3 sequence: CASSRGTVNTEAFF. In DNA form, the CDR3 reads TGTGCCAGCAGTAGAGGGACAGTGAACACTGAAGCTTTCTTT. Variable domain in full (rest from reference TRBV2 and TRBJ1-1): EPEVTQTPSHQVTQMGQEVILRCVPISNHLYFYWYRQILGQKVEFLVSFYNNEISEKSEIFDDQFSVERPDGSNFTLKIRSTKLEDSAMYFCASSRGTVNTEAFFGQGTRLTVV.

The chain recombines TRBV5-4 with TRBJ2-5, with 9 nucleotides matching TRBD1. Trimming removed 3 bases from V and 4 bases from J; junction bases left unmatched: 4. This CDR3 is 14 amino acids long. Germline V CDR1 and CDR2: SGHNT, YYREEE (reference sequence). CDR3 in amino acids: CASSWGQGSETQYF. The CDR3 region has the DNA TGTGCCAGCAGCTGGGGACAGGGATCAGAGACCCAGTACTTC.

The chain recombines TRBV5-1 with TRBJ2-7; unclear D gene. V was trimmed by 0 bases and J by 1 base, leaving 5 bases between them. Germline V gives CDR1 SGHRS, CDR2 YFSETQ. The CDR3 contains 13 residues. CDR3 protein: CASSLGQSYEQYF. The CDR3 bases are TGCGCCAGCAGCTTGGGGCAGTCCTACGAGCAGTACTTC.

This sequence joins TRBV12-3 or TRBV12-4 and TRBJ2-7; D remains unclear. V shed 1 base and J shed 7 bases, with 8 bases lying between them. CDR3 length: 12 residues. The CDR3 coding sequence is TGTGCCAGCAGTTTAGGGCAGGATGAGCAGTACTTC. Its translation: CASSLGQDEQYF.

The sample holds one count of this clone. The V and J genes are TRBV14 and TRBJ1-1; D uncertain. The germline V gene has CDR1 SGHDN and CDR2 FVKESK. V was pared by 4 bases and J by 1 base, with 10 bases between. The CDR3 is 14 residues long. The CDR3 is CASSPTLGNTEAFF. The CDR3 coding sequence is TGTGCCAGCAGCCCGACACTCGGGAACACTGAAGCTTTCTTT.

The chain recombines TRBV14 with TRBJ2-5, with a weak D call TRBD1 (6 bases). Germline V lookup: CDR1 SGHDN, CDR2 FVKESK. Trimming took 4 bases from V and 1 from J, leaving 16 bases between them. This CDR3 spans 16 amino acids. This CDR3 reads CASSPQIRTVQETQYF. The CDR3 nucleotides read TGTGCCAGCAGCCCCCAAATTAGGACAGTCCAAGAGACCCAGTACTTC.